This TCR beta chain was sequenced for a study of breast tumors, draining lymph nodes, adjacent tissues. Germline assignment: CDR1 SGHDN and CDR2 FVKESK. The CDR3 runs to 16 residues. V was cut by 4 bases and J by 0 bases, with 13 bases left in between. Samples came from axillary lymph nodes draining the breast cancer. MiXCR, applied by TCRdb to the multiplex PCR reads, yields one record per CDR3 protein. The sample yields around 140,000 distinct CDR3 sequences, about 31% seen once. Findings and limits, study-wide: Tumor and nontumor repertoires were significantly more similar in luminal-like than in basal-like breast cancer. Tumor repertoires ranked between lymph nodes and nontumor tissue in diversity, with V and J gene preferences. That most tumor T cells come from lymph nodes remained unproven.

The table lists this clonotype with many counts. The antigen is undetermined. The specimen was axillary lymph node tissue. The chain combines TRBV14 with TRBJ2-1; TRBD2 is a possible D gene (6 bases). The receptor comes from a female donor with breast cancer. Some clones in this sample may be carry-over from other donors' samples. The CDR3: CASSRGGMSSYNEQFF. CDR3 coding DNA: TGTGCCAGCAGCCGGGGCGGGATGAGCTCCTACAATGAGCAGTTCTTC.